Sequencing of this T cell receptor (beta chain) was carried out in a study of CD8 T cells in Susac syndrome. About this clonotype itself: The junction and the germline gene differ at one end; a read error may be behind it.

Reverse transcription used roughly 0.5 to 1 ug RNA and random hexamers. TCRdb reprocessed the immunoSEQ multiplex PCR reads with MiXCR, giving one entry per CDR3 protein. The data hold fewer than 150,000 distinct CDR3 sequences, with roughly 96% observed a single time. Germline values: CDR1 SEHNR, CDR2 FQNEAQ (reference sequence). The CDR3 is made up of 14 amino acids. The TCR sequence derives from a human donor in good health. The chain couples TRBV7-9 to TRBJ2-7; 11 nucleotides agree with TRBD1. Sequencing used CD4+ T cells from PBMCs. The CDR3 is CASSLVPGGQGEDF. The CDR3 DNA reads TGTGCCAGCAGCTTAGTCCCCGGGGGACAGGGGGAGGACTTC.